This T cell receptor (beta chain) appears in the sequencing data of a study of shared clonotypes between healthy human individuals. Study at large: Researchers assigned three CD4 naive, three CD4 memory, two CD8 naive and one CD8 memory plate to each donor. Findings and limits, study-wide: Sequencing of the sorted subsets was shown by rarefaction to be incomplete despite large depth. Sharing across four donors was highest in naive CD4 (roughly 5%) and lowest in memory CD8 (roughly 0.4%).

Produced via immunoSEQ multiplex PCR; TCRdb's table is partial and in-frame only. The sample yields approximately 2,000,000 clones, around 92% seen once. Deletions cut 3 bases from V and 1 base from J, with 18 bases between. Germline V CDR1 and CDR2: SGHNT, YENEEA. This CDR3 spans 18 amino acids. Partitioning of CD4+ cells yielded a CD45RA+ naive subset and a CD45RA-negative memory subset. To note about this clone: Antigen: not known.

This clonotype was sampled from a young man in good health. Some clones in this sample may be carry-over from other donors' samples. Sequencing used naive CD4+ T cells from PBMCs. Subset here: CD45RA+ positively selected. The chain carries TRBV11-3 and TRBJ2-2, with a tentative D call TRBD2 (6 bases). The CDR3 is CASSFSFGGTVNTGELFF. The CDR3 DNA is TGTGCCAGCAGCTTCAGCTTCGGCGGGACGGTGAACACCGGGGAGCTGTTTTTT.